Listed below are T cell receptor beta chains from one sample, sequenced in a study of blood T cell repertoires in COVID-19. Measured with immunoSEQ multiplex PCR; TCRdb has only the in-frame clones, and not every one. The sample holds about 44,000 clones, 87% seen once. Specimen: peripheral blood. The receptors come from a woman older than 75 in a cohort sampled during active or convalescent COVID-19. CDR3s include the opening cysteine and the closing phenylalanine or tryptophan.

J gene,V gene,CDR3 protein
TRBJ2-3,TRBV6-1,CASSEWGGGQALITDTQYF
TRBJ2-1,TRBV20-1,CSASGAGEFNEQFF
TRBJ1-5,TRBV28,CASSRLGGQGGLYNQPQHF
TRBJ1-3,TRBV7-2,CASSLDLRPIYF
TRBJ2-7,TRBV5-4,CASSPRRESYEQYF
TRBJ1-1,TRBV7-9,CASSSGYTEAFF
TRBJ1-4,TRBV27,CASKGFTGANEKLFF
TRBJ2-3,TRBV6-4,CASRAGGTDTQYF
TRBJ2-1,TRBV5-4,CASSFGLAAYNEQFF
TRBJ2-5,TRBV18,CASSPNYPGTGFQETQYF
TRBJ2-2,TRBV6-6,CASSPLGTGELFF
TRBJ2-3,TRBV4-3,CASSQVGALAMGSDTQYF
TRBJ2-5,TRBV11-2,CASSLGAGQETQYF
TRBJ2-7,TRBV10-3,CAIAMTAYEQYF
TRBJ1-6,TRBV5-1,CASSSYDRNNSPLHF
TRBJ2-7,TRBV13,CASSLGQGEQYF
TRBJ2-1,TRBV15,CATSRDRGAQNEQFF
TRBJ1-2,TRBV5-4,CASSLGPTGAASNYGYTF
TRBJ1-5,TRBV9,CASSVGGQSNQPQHF
TRBJ1-3,TRBV7-8,CASSLGAGVSGNTIYF
TRBJ2-3,TRBV11-3,CASSPNGKQAGYF
TRBJ2-7,TRBV6-5,CASRGPRGGRVEQYF
TRBJ2-5,TRBV30,CAWGIGGSKETQYF
TRBJ2-5,TRBV5-1,CASSLQSGGGETQYF
TRBJ2-2,TRBV7-9,CASSLPGYTGELFF
TRBJ2-2,TRBV29-1,CSVGLAANTGELFF
TRBJ1-6,TRBV30,CAWSTSGGSNSPLHF
TRBJ2-2,TRBV10-3,CAISDSLAGAGTGELFF
TRBJ2-6,TRBV4-3,CASSQDDRRGANVLTF
TRBJ2-1,TRBV7-7,CASTRLAGGNEQFF
TRBJ2-7,TRBV3-1/TRBV3-2,CASSRTSGAHYEQYF
TRBJ2-7,TRBV6-2/TRBV6-3,CASSPRTSGYYEQYF
TRBJ1-1,TRBV11-2,CASSSERGTEAFF
TRBJ2-7,TRBV4-1,CASSQDITDSYEQYF
TRBJ1-1,TRBV7-9,CASSLGRLMNTEAFF
TRBJ2-7,TRBV20-1,CSASRTSGAYEQYF
TRBJ1-1,TRBV11-2,CASSYNRGTEAFF
TRBJ1-1,TRBV12-3/TRBV12-4,CASSLSHEAFF
TRBJ1-1,TRBV5-5,CASSRGTGRSTEAFF
TRBJ2-1,TRBV29-1,CSVGGLADYNEQFF
TRBJ2-5,TRBV9,CASSLYAGAQETQYF
TRBJ1-1,TRBV7-2,CASSLTDTEAFF
TRBJ1-1,TRBV5-6,CASSPAGVSNTEAFF
TRBJ1-2,TRBV18,CASSPLGQDGGYTF
TRBJ1-1,TRBV6-6,CASRGPNTEAFF